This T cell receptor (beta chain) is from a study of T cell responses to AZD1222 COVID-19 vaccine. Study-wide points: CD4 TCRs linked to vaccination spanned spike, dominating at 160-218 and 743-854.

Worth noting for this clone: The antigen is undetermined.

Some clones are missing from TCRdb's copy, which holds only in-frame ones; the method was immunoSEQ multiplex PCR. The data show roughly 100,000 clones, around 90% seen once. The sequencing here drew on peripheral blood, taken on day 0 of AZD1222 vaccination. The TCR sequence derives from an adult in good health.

CDR3 region: CSVSQRESTDTQYF. The CDR3 bases are TGCAGCGTTTCTCAGCGGGAGAGCACAGATACGCAGTATTTT. The chain joins TRBV29-1 to TRBJ2-3; 8 bases are a match to TRBD2. J gave up 0 bases and V 5 bases, and 4 bases lay outside the gene matches. Germline CDR1 SQVTM, CDR2 ANQGSEA. This CDR3 is built from 14 residues.